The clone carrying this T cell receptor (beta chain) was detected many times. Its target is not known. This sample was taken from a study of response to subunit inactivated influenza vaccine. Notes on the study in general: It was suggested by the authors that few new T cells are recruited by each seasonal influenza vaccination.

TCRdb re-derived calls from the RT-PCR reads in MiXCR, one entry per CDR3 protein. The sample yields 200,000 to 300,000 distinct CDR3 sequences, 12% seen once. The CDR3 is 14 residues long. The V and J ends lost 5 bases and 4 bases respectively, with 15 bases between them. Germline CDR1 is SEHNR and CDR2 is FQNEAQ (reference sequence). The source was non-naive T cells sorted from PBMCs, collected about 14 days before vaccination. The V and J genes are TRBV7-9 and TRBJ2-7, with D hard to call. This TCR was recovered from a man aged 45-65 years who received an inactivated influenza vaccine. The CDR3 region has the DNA TGTGCCAGCAGCCCCGTAGGTAGCCGGTACGAGCAGTACTTC. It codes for CASSPVGSRYEQYF. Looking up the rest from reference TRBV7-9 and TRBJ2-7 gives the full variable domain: DTGVSQNPRHKITKRGQNVTFRCDPISEHNRLYWYRQTLGQGPEFLTYFQNEAQLEKSRLLSDRFSAERPKGSFSTLEIQRTEQGDSAMYLCASSPVGSRYEQYFGPGTRLTVT.